This TCR beta chain was sequenced in a study of blood T cell repertoires in COVID-19. Trimming stripped 3 bases from V and 2 bases from J, with 8 bases between. Germline V gene lookup returns CDR1 WSHSY and CDR2 SAAADI. The CDR3 consists of 13 residues. Generated by immunoSEQ multiplex PCR, the TCRdb table keeps only in-frame clones and is missing some. This table holds 250,000 or so clones, about nine tenths found once. This TCR was recovered from a woman in her thirties or forties with acute COVID-19. What was sequenced was PBMCs or T cells enriched from blood (not recorded which). This chain joins TRBV10-2 and TRBJ2-7, with D uncertain. CDR3 residues: CASSERATYEQYF. For the CDR3, the DNA is TGCGCCAGCAGTGAACGAGCCACCTACGAGCAGTACTTC.